Sequencing of this TCR beta chain was carried out in a study of CDR3 diversity in severe acne. TCRdb redid the calling of the PCR reads with MiXCR, one entry per CDR3 protein. The sample consists of 84,000 or so distinct CDR3 sequences, around 50% of them appearing once. V was pared by 7 bases and J by 4 bases, with 5 bases of the junction left unmatched. This CDR3 is 13 amino acids long. Germline CDR1 LNHDA, CDR2 SQIVND (reference sequence). The chain employs TRBV19 and TRBJ2-5; 8 bases align to TRBD1. The specimen was blood. The receptor comes from a male donor in good health, serving as a control. CDR3 amino acids: CASTTGQGETQYF. As DNA, the CDR3 is TGTGCCAGTACCACTGGACAGGGAGAGACCCAGTACTTC.